The 17 T cell receptor beta chains in this list originate from one sample, sequenced in a study of T-cell reconstitution after alpha-beta-depleted transplantation in children. TCRbeta library construction was performed incorporating unique molecular identifiers. TCRdb reanalysed the PCR reads using MiXCR and keeps one entry per CDR3 protein. The table includes about 98,000 distinct CDR3 sequences, 23% detected once. The sample in question was PBMCs, obtained before TCRalphabeta/CD19-depleted stem cell transplant. The source is a boy aged 2 to 10 with acute lymphoblastic leukemia, due to receive a stem cell transplant.

This clonotype was recorded a few times. The gene calls are TRBV7-2 and TRBJ2-5; possible D gene TRBD2, 5 bases. In germline, CDR1 is SGHTA, CDR2 FQGNSA. The CDR3 covers 14 residues. Trimming removed 4 bases at V and 1 base at J, with 10 bases between. The CDR3 DNA reads TGTGCCAGCAGCTCAAGAGGGAGCCAAGAGACCCAGTACTTC. Protein product: CASSSRGSQETQYF.

This sequence joins TRBV5-1 and TRBJ2-7, with D tentatively TRBD1 or TRBD2 (5 bases each). The germline V and J ends were trimmed by 7 bases and 0 bases, with 17 bases remaining between them. This CDR3 is built from 15 residues. Looked up from germline, CDR1 is SGHRS and CDR2 is YFSETQ. The CDR3 nucleotides are TGCGCCAGCCACGTCGGGGACGAAAGCTCCTACGAGCAGTACTTC. Translation: CASHVGDESSYEQYF.

In its sample, this clonotype was seen a few times. In DNA form, the CDR3 reads TGCAGTGCATTATCACCCGGAGGAGATACGCAGTATTTT. This translates into CSALSPGGDTQYF. The chain links TRBV20-1 to TRBJ2-3; D possibly corresponds to TRBD2 (5 bases). CDR3 size: 13 residues. V lost 6 bases and J 5 bases, leaving 15 bases between the germline ends. The germline V gene has CDR1 DFQATT and CDR2 SNEGSKA (reference sequence).

The chain links TRBV9 to TRBJ2-6, with 9 bases aligning to TRBD2. The CDR3 has 18 amino acids. Looked up from germline, CDR1 is SGDLS and CDR2 is YYNGEE. With V trimmed by 3 bases and J by 4 bases, 11 bases remained unmatched. DNA of the CDR3: TGTGCCAGCAGCGCCCGACTAGCGGAGGGGCCAGGGGCCAACGTCCTGACTTTC. This gives the protein CASSARLAEGPGANVLTF.

The chain is built from TRBV30 and TRBJ1-5; possible D gene TRBD1, 5 bases. The V gene's germline CDR1 is GTSNPN and CDR2 SVGIG (reference sequence). Trimming pared 4 bases from V and 1 base from J, leaving 11 bases between. The CDR3 contains 14 residues. For the CDR3, the DNA is TGTGCCTGGAATCAGGGAGTAAGCAATCAGCCCCAGCATTTT. Its protein is CAWNQGVSNQPQHF.

This clonotype was seen a few times. The rearrangement uses TRBV7-3 and TRBJ2-2; possibly TRBD2 for D (6 bases). The V end was cut by 3 bases, the J end by 11 bases, with 16 bases between. The CDR3 runs 14 residues. The germline gives CDR1 SGHTA, CDR2 FQGTGA. The CDR3 loop is CASSLGGGAGELFF. Written as DNA, the CDR3 is TGTGCCAGCAGCTTGGGAGGAGGAGCGGGTGAGCTGTTTTTT.

The genes are TRBV30 and TRBJ2-7, with D possibly being TRBD2 (5 bases). Germline CDR1 GTSNPN, CDR2 SVGIG (reference sequence). CDR3 size: 14 residues. Trimming removed 1 base from V and 6 bases from J, with 16 bases in between. The CDR3 region has the DNA TGTGCCTGGAGTGGGGCGGACGGTGCGGGCGAGCAGTACTTC. It encodes CAWSGADGAGEQYF.

V is TRBV24-1 and J is TRBJ2-5, with D unclear. V shed 9 bases and J shed 0 bases, with 7 bases lying between them. The CDR3 is made up of 12 amino acids. Germline CDR1 reads KGHDR; CDR2 reads SFDVKD. The CDR3, as DNA: TGTGCCACCGGCCGGGACCAAGAGACCCAGTACTTC. It translates to CATGRDQETQYF.

This clonotype was counted ten times or more. The chain is built from TRBV7-8 and TRBJ2-2; the match to TRBD2 covers 11 bases. This CDR3 spans 17 amino acids. Germline V lookup: CDR1 SGHVS, CDR2 FQNEAQ. Germline trimming cut 7 bases from V and 5 bases from J; bases unmatched to any gene: 12. The CDR3 here is CASTGTSGGALTGELFF. The CDR3 DNA follows: TGTGCCAGCACAGGGACTAGCGGAGGGGCATTGACCGGGGAGCTGTTTTTT.

A few counts support this clonotype. The chain has TRBV12-3 or TRBV12-4 and TRBJ1-5, with 9 bases aligning to TRBD1. The V segment lost 8 bases and the J segment 0 bases; nucleotides outside the gene matches: 8. The CDR3 covers 16 residues. The CDR3: CASAPGTGNSNQPQHF. CDR3 coding DNA: TGTGCCAGCGCACCCGGGACAGGGAATAGCAATCAGCCCCAGCATTTT.

This clonotype has a handful of counts. The chain uses TRBV5-1 and TRBJ2-5; 9 bases match TRBD2. Losses at the gene ends were 7 bases for V and 11 bases for J; bases not matched to a gene: 15. The CDR3 contains 14 residues. Germline V gene lookup returns CDR1 SGHRS and CDR2 YFSETQ. The CDR3 sequence is CASGGLAGQPRQYF. The CDR3 coding sequence is TGCGCCAGCGGGGGGCTAGCGGGACAACCTCGACAGTACTTC. Using reference TRBV5-1 and TRBJ2-5 for the parts outside the CDR3, the full variable domain is KAGVTQTPRYLIKTRGQQVTLSCSPISGHRSVSWYQQTPGQGLQFLFEYFSETQRNKGNFPGRFSGRQFSNSRSEMNVSTLELGDSALYLCASGGLAGQPRQYFGPGTRLLVL.

The gene calls are TRBV5-1 and TRBJ2-1; D remains ambiguous. V gave up 3 bases and J gave up 8 bases, with 6 bases separating them. This CDR3 comprises 11 residues. In germline, CDR1 is SGHRS, CDR2 YFSETQ. The CDR3 sequence is CASSSEDEQFF. The CDR3 DNA reads TGCGCCAGCAGCTCTGAGGATGAGCAGTTCTTC.

Remarks on this clonotype: At one of its ends the junction is not consistent with the germline gene, which may arise from a read error. The V call is TRBV7-2, the J call TRBJ2-1; possibly TRBD2 for D (6 bases). The germline V gene has CDR1 SGHTA and CDR2 FQGNSA. CDR3 length: 13 amino acids. The CDR3 is CASSLDSGGAGIF. The CDR3 nucleotides read TGTGCCAGCAGCTTAGATAGCGGAGGGGCCGGGATCTTC.

This clonotype was picked up many times. The V call is TRBV5-1, the J call TRBJ2-7; the match to TRBD1 covers 8 bases. J was trimmed by 3 bases and V by 3 bases; bases with no gene match: 8. CDR3 length: 15 amino acids. The germline V gene encodes CDR1 SGHRS and CDR2 YFSETQ. As DNA, the CDR3 is TGCGCCAGCAGCTGGACTCAGGGGGCCAACTACGAGCAGTACTTC. This sequence encodes CASSWTQGANYEQYF.

This clonotype was found a few times. This chain joins TRBV7-2 and TRBJ2-7, with 9 bases lining up with TRBD2. Trimming cost V 4 bases and J 3 bases; bases outside gene matches: 7. Germline CDR1 and CDR2: SGHTA and FQGNSA. The CDR3 has 15 residues. In DNA form, the CDR3 reads TGTGCCAGCAGCTCTGGGACTAGCCTCCTCTACGAGCAGTACTTC. As protein: CASSSGTSLLYEQYF.

This clonotype was detected only a few times. The genes are TRBV20-1 and TRBJ2-1; TRBD2 might be the D (6 bases). Between the trimmed V and J ends, which lost 6 bases and 6 bases, there was a span of 21 bases. Germline V gene data show CDR1 as DFQATT and CDR2 as SNEGSKA (reference sequence). CDR3 size: 15 residues. The CDR3 reads CSAPGVGGFSNEQFF. The DNA of the CDR3 is TGCAGTGCCCCGGGAGTGGGTGGGTTTAGCAATGAGCAGTTCTTC.

This clonotype was counted between two and nine times. The V and J genes are TRBV7-2 and TRBJ2-5; either TRBD1 or TRBD2 may supply D (5 bases each). Trimming took 7 bases from V and 1 from J, leaving 10 bases between them. The CDR3 extends over 13 amino acids. Per germline, CDR1 SGHTA and CDR2 FQGNSA. The CDR3 is CASKRGSQETQYF. CDR3 bases: TGTGCCAGCAAGAGGGGAAGCCAAGAGACCCAGTACTTC.